This is a list of T cell receptor beta chains from one sample in a study of CD8 T cells in ankylosing spondylitis. TCRdb redid the calling of the 5' RACE reads with MiXCR, one entry per CDR3 protein. The sample lists about 800,000 distinct CDR3 sequences, 10% to 15% seen once, with 0.51% in the top ten. Sequencing used blood, either unsorted or a sorted T cell fraction (not recorded which). These receptors originate from a male donor with ankylosing spondylitis. Each CDR3 is given with its conserved first and last residue. The D gene is left open where the match is weak. Part of the rows lack a size; the others show once, few, many or a class for expanded clones.

d_call: -
clone_size: few
j_call: TRBJ2-6
v_call: TRBV20-1
cdr3_nt: TGCAGTGCTAGAGATCCCCGGACTGGTTCTGGGGCCAACGTCCTGACTTTC
cdr3_aa: CSARDPRTGSGANVLTF

d_call: -
clone_size: few
j_call: TRBJ2-3
v_call: TRBV11-2
cdr3_nt: TGTGCCAGCAGAAAATACCGGGACTCAGATACGCAGTATTTT
cdr3_aa: CASRKYRDSDTQYF

d_call: TRBD2
clone_size: many
j_call: TRBJ2-7
v_call: TRBV18
cdr3_nt: TGTGCCAGCTCGCAGGGGACTAGCGGCACCTACGAGCAGTACTTC
cdr3_aa: CASSQGTSGTYEQYF

d_call: -
clone_size: -
j_call: TRBJ2-7
v_call: TRBV7-9
cdr3_nt: TGTGCCAGCAGCTTAGTCGCGTGGGAGCAGTACTTC
cdr3_aa: CASSLVAWEQYF

d_call: -
clone_size: -
j_call: TRBJ1-1
v_call: TRBV18
cdr3_nt: TGTGCCAGCTCACCATACAGGGAGTTCTCCATGAACACTGAAGCTTTCTTT
cdr3_aa: CASSPYREFSMNTEAFF

d_call: -
clone_size: -
j_call: TRBJ2-7
v_call: TRBV7-2
cdr3_nt: TGTGCCAGCAGCTTATCCTCAGGGCTTTACGAGCAGTACTTC
cdr3_aa: CASSLSSGLYEQYF

d_call: -
clone_size: few
j_call: TRBJ2-1
v_call: TRBV7-6
cdr3_nt: TGTGCCAGCAGCTTAGACGGTTATGAGCAGTTCTTC
cdr3_aa: CASSLDGYEQFF

d_call: -
clone_size: -
j_call: TRBJ1-1
v_call: TRBV7-9
cdr3_nt: TGTGCCAGCAGCCCCACCCGGGGCAAGGGGAACACTGAAGCTTTCTTT
cdr3_aa: CASSPTRGKGNTEAFF

d_call: -
clone_size: many
j_call: TRBJ1-6
v_call: TRBV20-1
cdr3_nt: TGCAGTGCTAGAAGGCTGGCCAGCTCCTATAATTCACCCCTCCACTTT
cdr3_aa: CSARRLASSYNSPLHF

d_call: -
clone_size: few
j_call: TRBJ1-2
v_call: TRBV28
cdr3_nt: TGTGCCAGCAGTGCAGGGACGCGGGGAAGGGGCTACACCTTC
cdr3_aa: CASSAGTRGRGYTF

d_call: TRBD2
clone_size: -
j_call: TRBJ2-1
v_call: TRBV28
cdr3_nt: TGTGCCAGCAGTTTTCTAAGCGGGACCTACAATGAGCAGTTCTTC
cdr3_aa: CASSFLSGTYNEQFF

d_call: TRBD2
clone_size: -
j_call: TRBJ2-3
v_call: TRBV28
cdr3_nt: TGTGCCAGCAGTCAGGGACTAGCGGGGTACACAGATACGCAGTATTTT
cdr3_aa: CASSQGLAGYTDTQYF

d_call: -
clone_size: -
j_call: TRBJ1-2
v_call: TRBV12-3/TRBV12-4
cdr3_nt: TGTGCCAGCAGTTTATCCCCCAGGTCTCGTGGTGGCTACACCTTC
cdr3_aa: CASSLSPRSRGGYTF

d_call: -
clone_size: -
j_call: TRBJ2-3
v_call: TRBV10-3
cdr3_nt: TGTGCCACCGGGCAGGTCGGCACAGATACGCAGTATTTT
cdr3_aa: CATGQVGTDTQYF

d_call: -
clone_size: -
j_call: TRBJ2-5
v_call: TRBV20-1
cdr3_nt: TGCAGTGCTAGTATTAGTGGGGGCCAAGAGACCCAGTACTTC
cdr3_aa: CSASISGGQETQYF

d_call: TRBD2
clone_size: few
j_call: TRBJ2-7
v_call: TRBV20-1
cdr3_nt: TGCAGTGCTGTAAGCGGGGGGGCCGGGTACGAGCAGTACTTC
cdr3_aa: CSAVSGGAGYEQYF

d_call: -
clone_size: -
j_call: TRBJ1-4
v_call: TRBV5-5
cdr3_nt: TGTGCCAGCAGCTCCGACCCGGGGGAAAAACTGTTTTTT
cdr3_aa: CASSSDPGEKLFF